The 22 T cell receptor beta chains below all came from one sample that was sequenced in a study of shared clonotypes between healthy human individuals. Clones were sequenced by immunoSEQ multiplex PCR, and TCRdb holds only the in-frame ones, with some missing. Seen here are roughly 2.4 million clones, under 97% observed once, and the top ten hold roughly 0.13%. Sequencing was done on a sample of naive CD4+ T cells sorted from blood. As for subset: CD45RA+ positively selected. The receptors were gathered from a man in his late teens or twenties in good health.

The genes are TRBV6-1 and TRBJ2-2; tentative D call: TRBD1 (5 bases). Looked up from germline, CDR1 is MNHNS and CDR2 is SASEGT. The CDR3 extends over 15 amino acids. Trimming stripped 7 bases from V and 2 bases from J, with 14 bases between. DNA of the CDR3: TGTGCCAGCACTCGCGGCAGGGTTAACACCGGGGAGCTGTTTTTT. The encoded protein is CASTRGRVNTGELFF.

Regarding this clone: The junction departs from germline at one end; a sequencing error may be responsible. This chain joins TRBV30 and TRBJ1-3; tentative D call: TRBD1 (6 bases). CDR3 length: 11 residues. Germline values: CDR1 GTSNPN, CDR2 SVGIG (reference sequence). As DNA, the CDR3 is TGTGCCTGGAGTCTACAGGGAGGGACACATTTT. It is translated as CAWSLQGGTHF.

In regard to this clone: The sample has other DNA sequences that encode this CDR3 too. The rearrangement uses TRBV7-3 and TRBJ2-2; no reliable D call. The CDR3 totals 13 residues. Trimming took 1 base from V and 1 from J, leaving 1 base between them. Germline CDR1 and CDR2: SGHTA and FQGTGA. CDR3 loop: CASSLKNTGELFF. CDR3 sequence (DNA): TGTGCCAGCAGCTTAAAGAACACCGGGGAGCTGTTTTTT.

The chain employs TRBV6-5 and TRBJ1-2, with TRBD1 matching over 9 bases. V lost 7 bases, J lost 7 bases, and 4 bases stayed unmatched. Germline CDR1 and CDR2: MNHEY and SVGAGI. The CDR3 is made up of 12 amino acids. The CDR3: CASITTGGGYTF. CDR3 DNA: TGTGCCAGCATTACGACAGGGGGTGGCTACACCTTC.

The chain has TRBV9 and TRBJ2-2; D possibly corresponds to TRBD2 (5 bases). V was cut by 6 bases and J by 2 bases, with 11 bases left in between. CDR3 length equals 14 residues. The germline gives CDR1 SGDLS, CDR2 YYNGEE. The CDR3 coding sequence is TGTGCCAGCACCAAAGGAGGAAACACCGGGGAGCTGTTTTTT. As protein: CASTKGGNTGELFF.

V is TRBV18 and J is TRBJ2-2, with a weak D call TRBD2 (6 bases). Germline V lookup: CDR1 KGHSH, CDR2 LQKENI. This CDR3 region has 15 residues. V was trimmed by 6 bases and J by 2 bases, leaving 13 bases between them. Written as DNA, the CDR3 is TGTGCCAGCTCTCTTCGGCGGGGCAACACCGGGGAGCTGTTTTTT. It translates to CASSLRRGNTGELFF.

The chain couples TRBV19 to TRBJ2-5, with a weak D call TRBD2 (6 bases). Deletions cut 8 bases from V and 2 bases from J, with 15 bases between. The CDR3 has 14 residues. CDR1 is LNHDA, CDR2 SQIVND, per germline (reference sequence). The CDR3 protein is CASSPDYIQETQYF. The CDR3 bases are TGTGCCAGTTCCCCGGACTACATTCAAGAGACCCAGTACTTC.

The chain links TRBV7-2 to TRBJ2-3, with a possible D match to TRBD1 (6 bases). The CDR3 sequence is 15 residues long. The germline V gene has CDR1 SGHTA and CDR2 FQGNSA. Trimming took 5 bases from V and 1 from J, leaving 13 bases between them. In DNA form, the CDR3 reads TGTGCCAGCAGCCCTTGGTCAGGGGGCACAGATACGCAGTATTTT. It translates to CASSPWSGGTDTQYF.

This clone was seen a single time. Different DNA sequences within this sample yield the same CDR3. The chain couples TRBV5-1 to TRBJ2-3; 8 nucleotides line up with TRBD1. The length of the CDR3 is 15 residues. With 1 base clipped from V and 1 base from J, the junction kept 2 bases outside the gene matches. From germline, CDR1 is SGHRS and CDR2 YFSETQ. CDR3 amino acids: CASSLWGQGTDTQYF. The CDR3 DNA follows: TGCGCCAGCAGCTTGTGGGGACAGGGCACAGATACGCAGTATTTT.

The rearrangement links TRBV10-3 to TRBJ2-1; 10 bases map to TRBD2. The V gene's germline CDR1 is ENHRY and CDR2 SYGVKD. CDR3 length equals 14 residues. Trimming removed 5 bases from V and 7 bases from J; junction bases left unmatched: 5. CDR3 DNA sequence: TGTGCCATCAGTCGACTAGCGGGTCAAAATGAGCAGTTCTTC. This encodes CAISRLAGQNEQFF.

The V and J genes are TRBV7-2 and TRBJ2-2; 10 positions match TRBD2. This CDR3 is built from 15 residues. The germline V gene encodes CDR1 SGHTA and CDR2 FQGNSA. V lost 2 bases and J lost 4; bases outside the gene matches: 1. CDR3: CASSLSSGGTGELFF. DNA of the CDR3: TGTGCCAGCAGCTTATCTAGCGGGGGCACCGGGGAGCTGTTTTTT.

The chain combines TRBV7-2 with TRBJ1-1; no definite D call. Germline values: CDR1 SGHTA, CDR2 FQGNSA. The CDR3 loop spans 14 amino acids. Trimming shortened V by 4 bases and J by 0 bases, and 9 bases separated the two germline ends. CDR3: CASSSDGVNTEAFF. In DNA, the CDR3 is TGTGCCAGCAGCTCGGACGGTGTGAACACTGAAGCTTTCTTT.

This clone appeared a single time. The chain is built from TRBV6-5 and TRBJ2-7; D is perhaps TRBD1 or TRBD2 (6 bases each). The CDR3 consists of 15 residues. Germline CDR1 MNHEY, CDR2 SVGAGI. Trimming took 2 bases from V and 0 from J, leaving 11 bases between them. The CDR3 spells CASSYEEGVSYEQYF. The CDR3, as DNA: TGTGCCAGCAGTTACGAGGAGGGGGTCTCCTACGAGCAGTACTTC.

The CDR3 here is CASSGGTVINTGELFF. The CDR3 DNA reads TGCGCCAGCAGCGGAGGGACGGTCATAAACACCGGGGAGCTGTTTTTT. V and J are TRBV5-1 and TRBJ2-2; possible D gene TRBD2, 6 bases. In germline, CDR1 is SGHRS, CDR2 YFSETQ. This CDR3 region has 16 residues. V lost 4 bases to trimming and J lost 2 bases, with 15 bases between them. The full variable domain, its missing parts supplied by reference TRBV5-1 and TRBJ2-2, is KAGVTQTPRYLIKTRGQQVTLSCSPISGHRSVSWYQQTPGQGLQFLFEYFSETQRNKGNFPGRFSGRQFSNSRSEMNVSTLELGDSALYLCASSGGTVINTGELFFGEGSRLTVL.

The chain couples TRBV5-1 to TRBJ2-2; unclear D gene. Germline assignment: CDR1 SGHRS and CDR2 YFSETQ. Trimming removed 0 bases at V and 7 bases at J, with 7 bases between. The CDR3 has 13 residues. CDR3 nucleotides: TGCGCCAGCAGCTTGGCAATAATCGGGGAGCTGTTTTTT. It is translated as CASSLAIIGELFF.

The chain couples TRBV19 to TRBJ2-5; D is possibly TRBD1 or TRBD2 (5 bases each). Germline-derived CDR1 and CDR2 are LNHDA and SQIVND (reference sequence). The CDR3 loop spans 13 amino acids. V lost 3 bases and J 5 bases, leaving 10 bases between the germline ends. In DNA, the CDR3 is TGTGCCAGTAGTATCCCCGGGACCGAGACCCAGTACTTC. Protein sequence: CASSIPGTETQYF.

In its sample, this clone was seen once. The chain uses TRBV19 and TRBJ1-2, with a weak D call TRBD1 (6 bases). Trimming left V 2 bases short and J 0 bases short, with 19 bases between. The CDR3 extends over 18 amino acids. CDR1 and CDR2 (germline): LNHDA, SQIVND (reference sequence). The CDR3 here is CASSISAAHGQSNYGYTF. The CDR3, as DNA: TGTGCCAGTAGTATAAGTGCCGCTCACGGACAGTCTAACTATGGCTACACCTTC.

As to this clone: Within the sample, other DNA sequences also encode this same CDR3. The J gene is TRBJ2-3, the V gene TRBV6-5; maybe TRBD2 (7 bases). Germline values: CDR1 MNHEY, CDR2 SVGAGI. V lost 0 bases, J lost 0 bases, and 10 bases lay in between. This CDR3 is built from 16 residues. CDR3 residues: CASSYSGGVSTDTQYF. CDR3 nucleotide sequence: TGTGCCAGCAGTTACTCAGGGGGGGTAAGCACAGATACGCAGTATTTT.

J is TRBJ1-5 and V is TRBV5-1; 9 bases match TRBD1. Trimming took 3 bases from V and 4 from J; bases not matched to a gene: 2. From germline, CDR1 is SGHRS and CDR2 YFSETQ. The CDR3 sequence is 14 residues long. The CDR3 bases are TGCGCCAGCAGCTCGGACAGGGGAAATCAGCCCCAGCATTTT. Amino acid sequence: CASSSDRGNQPQHF.

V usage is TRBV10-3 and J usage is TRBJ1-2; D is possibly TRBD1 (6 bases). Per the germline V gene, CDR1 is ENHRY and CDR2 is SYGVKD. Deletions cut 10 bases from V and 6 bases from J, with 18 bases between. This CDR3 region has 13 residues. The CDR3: CATQLGGKDGYTF. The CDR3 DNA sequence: TGTGCCACCCAGCTAGGGGGAAAGGATGGCTACACCTTC.

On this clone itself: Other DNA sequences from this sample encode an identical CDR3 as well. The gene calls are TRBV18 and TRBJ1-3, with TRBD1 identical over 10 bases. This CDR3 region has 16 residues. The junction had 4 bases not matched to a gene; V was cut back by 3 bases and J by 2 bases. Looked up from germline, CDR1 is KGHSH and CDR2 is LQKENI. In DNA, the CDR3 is TGTGCCAGCTCACCCCCGGGGACAGGGGCTGGAAACACCATATATTTT. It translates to CASSPPGTGAGNTIYF. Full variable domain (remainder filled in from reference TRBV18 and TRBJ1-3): NAGVMQNPRHLVRRRGQEARLRCSPMKGHSHVYWYRQLPEEGLKFMVYLQKENIIDESGMPKERFSAEFPKEGPSILRIQQVVRGDSAAYFCASSPPGTGAGNTIYFGEGSWLTVV.

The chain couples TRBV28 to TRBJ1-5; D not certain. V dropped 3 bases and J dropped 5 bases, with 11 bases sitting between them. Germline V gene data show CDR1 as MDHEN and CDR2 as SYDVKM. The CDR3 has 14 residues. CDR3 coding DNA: TGTGCCAGCAGTTTCGAGGGCTTAGATCAGCCCCAGCATTTT. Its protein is CASSFEGLDQPQHF.